A selection of T cell receptor beta chains follows, all from one sample in a study of cytotoxic CD8 clonotypes in ibrutinib-treated CLL. Libraries were prepared by immunoSEQ multiplex PCR; TCRdb keeps only in-frame clonotypes and omits some of them. Here the sample spans approximately 190,000 clones, just over 70% being singletons. Sample: PBMCs, taken after 12 months of ibrutinib treatment. Receptors were obtained from a human donor with chronic lymphocytic leukemia. The CDR3 runs from the conserved cysteine through the conserved F or W. D genes are given only for firm matches. Only some rows state a clone size, as once, few, many or a class for expanded clones.

CAWSYPDRAGEQYF | TGTGCCTGGAGTTACCCGGACAGGGCAGGCGAGCAGTACTTC | TRBJ2-7 | TRBV30 | TRBD1 | NA
CASSLALTRWGTGELFF | TGTGCCAGCAGCTTAGCCCTGACCCGGTGGGGGACCGGGGAGCTGTTTTTT | TRBJ2-2 | TRBV11-1 | NA | NA
CASSLSIAGGDVYTF | TGTGCCAGCAGTTTATCGATTGCGGGGGGCGATGTTTACACCTTC | TRBJ1-2 | TRBV27 | NA | NA
CASSLGGTDLQPQHF | TGCGCCAGCAGCTTGGGTGGGACAGATCTTCAGCCCCAGCATTTT | TRBJ1-5 | TRBV5-1 | TRBD1 | NA
CASTGGYNEQFF | TGTGCTAGTACTGGCGGATACAATGAGCAGTTCTTC | TRBJ2-1 | TRBV6-1 | NA | NA
CASSLDRVSHEQYF | TGCGCCAGCAGCTTGGACAGGGTTTCCCACGAGCAGTACTTC | TRBJ2-7 | TRBV5-1 | NA | NA
CASSIDLTLDSINQPQHF | TGTGCCAGTAGTATAGATCTCACCCTCGACTCAATCAATCAGCCCCAGCATTTT | TRBJ1-5 | TRBV19 | NA | NA
CASSQDEGGSSYEQYF | TGTGCCAGCAGCCAAGATGAGGGAGGGAGCTCCTACGAGCAGTACTTC | TRBJ2-7 | TRBV4-2 | TRBD2 | few
CASRGGGYTF | TGTGCCAGCAGGGGCGGTGGCTACACCTTC | TRBJ1-2 | TRBV2 | NA | NA
CASSFLGQVF | TGTGCCAGCAGTTTCCTAGGGCAGGTCTTT | TRBJ1-1 | TRBV28 | NA | NA
CSVLTGKNTEAFF | TGCAGCGTCCTTACAGGGAAGAACACTGAAGCTTTCTTT | TRBJ1-1 | TRBV29-1 | NA | NA
CASSPPRQLYNEQFF | TGTGCCAGCTCACCACCGAGACAACTCTACAATGAGCAGTTCTTC | TRBJ2-1 | TRBV18 | NA | few
CSATVGGYTF | TGCAGTGCTACGGTCGGTGGCTACACCTTC | TRBJ1-2 | TRBV20-1 | NA | NA
CASSYSGSDGQPQHF | TGTGCCAGCAGTTACTCGGGGTCTGATGGGCAGCCCCAGCATTTT | TRBJ1-5 | TRBV6-5 | NA | NA
CASSVDGSGRYEQYF | TGTGCCAGCAGCGTAGACGGTAGCGGGAGATACGAGCAGTACTTC | TRBJ2-7 | TRBV9 | TRBD2 | NA
CASSYGGQSYNEQFF | TGTGCCAGCAGTTACGGGGGGCAGTCCTACAATGAGCAGTTCTTC | TRBJ2-1 | TRBV6-5 | NA | NA
CASSSWANTEAFF | TGTGCCAGTAGTTCATGGGCCAACACTGAAGCTTTCTTT | TRBJ1-1 | TRBV19 | NA | few
CASSPDRDHYGYTF | TGTGCCAGCAGCCCCGACAGGGATCACTATGGCTACACCTTC | TRBJ1-2 | TRBV7-9 | TRBD1 | NA
CASSSNGFNYGYTF | TGTGCCAGCAGCTCCAACGGGTTTAACTATGGCTACACCTTC | TRBJ1-2 | TRBV9 | NA | NA
CASSGDRGLAKNIQYF | TGTGCCAGCAGTGGGGACAGGGGGCTAGCCAAAAACATTCAGTACTTC | TRBJ2-4 | TRBV2 | TRBD1 | NA
CAWSVNGAYQETQYF | TGTGCCTGGAGTGTCAACGGGGCGTACCAAGAGACCCAGTACTTC | TRBJ2-5 | TRBV30 | NA | once
CASAPQGYSEQYF | TGTGCCTCAGCCCCCCAGGGTTATAGTGAGCAGTACTTC | TRBJ2-7 | TRBV27 | NA | NA
CASSARDRARAEAFF | TGTGCCAGCAGCGCCCGAGACAGGGCGCGAGCTGAAGCTTTCTTT | TRBJ1-1 | TRBV9 | TRBD1 | few
CAWNRGLSGANVLTF | TGTGCCTGGAACAGGGGGCTTTCTGGGGCCAACGTCCTGACTTTC | TRBJ2-6 | TRBV30 | TRBD1 | NA
CAWSVGVGQPGNQPQHF | TGTGCCTGGAGTGTAGGAGTCGGACAGCCCGGCAATCAGCCCCAGCATTTT | TRBJ1-5 | TRBV30 | NA | NA
CASSVAAGVSEQFF | TGTGCCAGCAGCGTAGCAGCGGGAGTTTCTGAGCAGTTCTTC | TRBJ2-1 | TRBV9 | TRBD2 | NA
CASSTDWGSYEQYF | TGTGCCAGCAGTACCGATTGGGGCTCCTACGAGCAGTACTTC | TRBJ2-7 | TRBV6-5 | NA | NA
CASSVSQVNSPLHF | TGTGCCAGCAGTGTATCCCAGGTTAATTCACCCCTCCACTTT | TRBJ1-6 | TRBV2 | NA | NA
CASRRTGGGYGF | TGTGCCAGCAGGAGAACAGGGGGCGGGTATGGGTTC | TRBJ1-2 | TRBV28 | TRBD1 | NA
CASSLPGGNYGYTF | TGTGCCAGCAGCTTGCCAGGGGGAAACTATGGCTACACCTTC | TRBJ1-2 | TRBV5-4 | TRBD1 | NA
CASTTNTGVHGYTF | TGTGCCAGCACCACGAATACAGGGGTCCACGGCTACACCTTC | TRBJ1-2 | TRBV6-5 | TRBD1 | NA
CASSPLGQIVSYNEQFF | TGTGCCAGCTCACCGTTGGGACAGATAGTCTCCTACAATGAGCAGTTCTTC | TRBJ2-1 | TRBV18 | TRBD1 | NA
CASSFSSGGEQFF | TGTGCCAGCAGTTTTAGTTCGGGGGGTGAGCAGTTCTTC | TRBJ2-1 | TRBV6-5 | TRBD2 | NA
CASSQGELGTEAFF | TGCGCCAGCAGCCAAGGGGAGTTGGGTACTGAAGCTTTCTTT | TRBJ1-1 | TRBV4-3 | NA | NA
CASSQDPLAGGRGTQYF | TGCGCCAGCAGCCAAGATCCACTAGCGGGGGGGCGTGGTACGCAGTATTTT | TRBJ2-3 | TRBV4-1 | TRBD2 | NA
CASSRGLPEGNTIYF | TGTGCCAGCAGTCGAGGCTTACCCGAGGGAAACACCATATATTTT | TRBJ1-3 | TRBV6-5 | NA | few
CASSAGGTGANEKLFF | TGTGCCAGCAGCGCAGGGGGGACAGGGGCGAACGAAAAACTGTTTTTT | TRBJ1-4 | TRBV9 | TRBD1 | many
CASRLRALSYEQYF | TGTGCCAGCAGGCTAAGGGCCCTCTCCTACGAGCAGTACTTC | TRBJ2-7 | TRBV2 | NA | NA
CASSAFGTGSSYEQYF | TGTGCCAGCAGCGCTTTCGGTACAGGGTCGTCCTACGAGCAGTACTTC | TRBJ2-7 | TRBV7-9 | NA | NA
CASSPPSGETQYF | TGTGCCAGCTCACCCCCGTCGGGGGAGACCCAGTACTTC | TRBJ2-5 | TRBV18 | NA | NA
CASSYRLNSGNTIYF | TGTGCCAGCAGTTACCGACTGAACTCTGGAAACACCATATATTTT | TRBJ1-3 | TRBV6-5 | NA | once
CASSLRQFSGNTIYF | TGTGCCAGCAGCTTGAGGCAGTTCTCTGGAAACACCATATATTTT | TRBJ1-3 | TRBV5-6 | NA | few
CASSEERAKNIQYF | TGTGCCAGCAGTGAAGAACGGGCCAAAAACATTCAGTACTTC | TRBJ2-4 | TRBV2 | NA | NA
CASTPRGGANSYNEQFF | TGTGCCAGCACCCCACGGGGGGGCGCCAATTCTTACAATGAGCAGTTCTTC | TRBJ2-1 | TRBV9 | TRBD2 | NA
CASASRGGNEGYTF | TGTGCCAGCGCTTCTCGAGGAGGTAATGAAGGCTACACCTTC | TRBJ1-2 | TRBV6-5 | NA | NA
CASSLDRGVRGYTF | TGTGCCAGCAGCCTTGACAGGGGCGTCCGTGGCTACACCTTC | TRBJ1-2 | TRBV6-5 | TRBD1 | NA
CASSLLRGRTEAFF | TGTGCCAGCAGTTTACTCAGGGGTAGGACTGAAGCTTTCTTT | TRBJ1-1 | TRBV27 | NA | NA
CASSPQGGVHGYTF | TGTGCCAGCAGTCCCCAGGGGGGAGTTCATGGCTACACCTTC | TRBJ1-2 | TRBV7-3 | TRBD1 | NA
CASSLGSRDRGRKRYF | TGTGCCAGCAGCTTAGGAAGCCGGGACAGGGGGCGCAAACGGTACTTC | TRBJ2-7 | TRBV11-2 | TRBD1 | few
CASSSGTGANVLTF | TGCGCCAGCAGTTCCGGGACAGGGGCCAACGTCCTGACTTTC | TRBJ2-6 | TRBV5-1 | NA | few
CASLAQGDEQYF | TGTGCCAGCCTAGCCCAGGGGGACGAGCAGTACTTC | TRBJ2-7 | TRBV18 | TRBD1 | NA
CASSLSAGDNQPQHF | TGTGCCAGCAGTTTATCCGCAGGGGACAATCAGCCCCAGCATTTT | TRBJ1-5 | TRBV27 | NA | NA